These 18 T cell receptor beta chains were sequenced from one sample in a study of shared clonotypes between healthy human individuals. Data came from immunoSEQ multiplex PCR; TCRdb stores just in-frame clones and leaves some out. This table has 2 million to 2.5 million clones, about 90% appearing once. Specimen: naive CD4+ T cells from PBMCs. Subset given: CD45RA+ positively selected. The source is a man aged 18 to 29 in good health. Some clones in this sample may be carry-over from other donors' samples.

The gene calls are TRBV7-9 and TRBJ2-7; D gene ambiguous. Germline CDR1 reads SEHNR; CDR2 reads FQNEAQ (reference sequence). The CDR3 has 12 amino acids. The germline V and J ends were trimmed by 5 bases and 3 bases, with 8 bases remaining between them. CDR3 region: CASSTKSYEQYF. In DNA form, the CDR3 reads TGTGCCAGCAGCACCAAGAGCTACGAGCAGTACTTC. Full variable domain (rest looked up from reference TRBV7-9 and TRBJ2-7): DTGVSQNPRHKITKRGQNVTFRCDPISEHNRLYWYRQTLGQGPEFLTYFQNEAQLEKSRLLSDRFSAERPKGSFSTLEIQRTEQGDSAMYLCASSTKSYEQYFGPGTRLTVT.

V usage is TRBV5-1 and J usage is TRBJ2-7; D is unclear. The CDR3 loop spans 14 amino acids. V dropped 0 bases and J dropped 2 bases, with 9 bases sitting between them. Germline values: CDR1 SGHRS, CDR2 YFSETQ. The CDR3 DNA follows: TGCGCCAGCAGCTTGGCCTTTGGTACCTACGAGCAGTACTTC. Translation gives CASSLAFGTYEQYF. The variable domain in full, with the rest retrieved from reference TRBV5-1 and TRBJ2-7, is KAGVTQTPRYLIKTRGQQVTLSCSPISGHRSVSWYQQTPGQGLQFLFEYFSETQRNKGNFPGRFSGRQFSNSRSEMNVSTLELGDSALYLCASSLAFGTYEQYFGPGTRLTVT.

The chain couples TRBV4-1 to TRBJ2-5, with D possibly being TRBD2 (6 bases). The germline V and J ends were trimmed by 1 base and 1 base, with 13 bases remaining between them. The CDR3 contains 16 residues. Germline V gene sequence: CDR1 MGHRA, CDR2 YSYEKL. This CDR3 is CASSQVVGGAQETQYF. CDR3 DNA: TGCGCCAGCAGCCAAGTAGTCGGAGGGGCCCAAGAGACCCAGTACTTC.

The chain employs TRBV9 and TRBJ1-4; TRBD1 aligns across 7 bases. The CDR3 runs to 14 residues. The germline V gene encodes CDR1 SGDLS and CDR2 YYNGEE. The J segment lost 7 bases and the V segment lost 2 bases, leaving 5 bases of the junction unmatched. CDR3 region: CASSVNRDSEKLFF. The CDR3 coding sequence is TGTGCCAGCAGCGTGAACCGGGACAGTGAAAAACTGTTTTTT. Combining the CDR3 with reference TRBV9 and TRBJ1-4 gives the whole variable domain DSGVTQTPKHLITATGQRVTLRCSPRSGDLSVYWYQQSLDQGLQFLIQYYNGEERAKGNILERFSAQQFPDLHSELNLSSLELGDSALYFCASSVNRDSEKLFFGSGTQLSVL.

The rearrangement links TRBV28 to TRBJ2-7; no clear D gene. V was trimmed by 5 bases and J by 10 bases, leaving 15 bases between them. The CDR3 runs 12 residues. Germline V CDR1 and CDR2: MDHEN, SYDVKM. The CDR3 nucleotides read TGTGCCAGCAGTCCTGGGCCGCGGTTACAGTACTTC. As protein: CASSPGPRLQYF. The whole variable domain, remainder taken from reference TRBV28 and TRBJ2-7, is DVKVTQSSRYLVKRTGEKVFLECVQDMDHENMFWYRQDPGLGLRLIYFSYDVKMKEKGDIPEGYSVSREKKERFSLILESASTNQTSMYLCASSPGPRLQYFGPGTRLTVT.

V gene TRBV19 combines with J gene TRBJ1-3, with D possibly matching TRBD1 (5 bases). Per germline, CDR1 LNHDA and CDR2 SQIVND (reference sequence). There are 13 residues in the CDR3. The V end was cut by 10 bases, the J end by 2 bases, with 12 bases between. The CDR3: CATQRGPGNTIYF. The CDR3 DNA is TGTGCCACCCAGAGGGGCCCTGGAAACACCATATATTTT.

This sequence joins TRBV7-9 and TRBJ2-5; maybe TRBD1 (6 bases). V lost 3 bases and J 5 bases, leaving 10 bases between the germline ends. The germline gives CDR1 SEHNR, CDR2 FQNEAQ (reference sequence). CDR3 length: 13 residues. The CDR3: CASSLRGTETQYF. The CDR3 DNA reads as TGTGCCAGCAGCTTGAGGGGGACGGAGACCCAGTACTTC.

As regards this clone: Other DNA sequences in the sample encode the same CDR3. The chain carries TRBV5-4 and TRBJ2-2; D not certain. Germline V gene data show CDR1 as SGHNT and CDR2 as YYREEE (reference sequence). V lost 4 bases, J lost 5 bases, and 6 bases lay in between. This CDR3 has 12 amino acids. The CDR3 DNA sequence: TGTGCCAGCAGCAGTGGGACCGGGGAGCTGTTTTTT. This codes for CASSSGTGELFF.

The chain uses TRBV4-1 and TRBJ1-2; 8 bases line up with TRBD1. The CDR3 has 14 amino acids. CDR1 MGHRA and CDR2 YSYEKL come from the germline V gene. With V trimmed by 2 bases and J by 8 bases, 7 bases remained unmatched. The DNA of the CDR3 is TGCGCCAGCAGCCAACGACAGGGGCCTCGGGGCTACACCTTC. Its protein product is CASSQRQGPRGYTF.

The CDR3 coding sequence is TGTGCCAGCAGCCAAATTGGCGGGGGCAACTACAATGAGCAGTTCTTC. This translates into CASSQIGGGNYNEQFF. The chain joins TRBV5-6 to TRBJ2-1; maybe TRBD2 (7 bases). V lost 4 bases to trimming and J lost 3 bases, with 17 bases between them. CDR1 and CDR2 (germline): SGHDT, YYEEEE. The CDR3 runs 16 residues.

The chain joins TRBV27 to TRBJ1-3; 8 bases match TRBD1. Trimming cost V 3 bases and J 4 bases; bases outside gene matches: 5. This CDR3 region has 15 residues. Germline CDR1 MNHEY, CDR2 SMNVEV (reference sequence). The CDR3 DNA follows: TGTGCCAGCAGTTTTGTAGCAGGGGGCGGAAACACCATATATTTT. It yields the protein CASSFVAGGGNTIYF.

V and J are TRBV7-9 and TRBJ1-4, with unresolved D. The V and J ends lost 2 bases and 8 bases respectively, with 6 bases between them. Germline V CDR1 and CDR2: SEHNR, FQNEAQ (reference sequence). The CDR3 is 12 amino acids. The CDR3 nucleotides read TGTGCCAGCAGCTTAAACCTCGAAAAACTGTTTTTT. Translation: CASSLNLEKLFF.

This clone was observed a single time. The gene calls are TRBV27 and TRBJ2-5; 9 nucleotides line up with TRBD2. The CDR3 extends over 17 amino acids. Germline V lookup: CDR1 MNHEY, CDR2 SMNVEV (reference sequence). V dropped 4 bases and J dropped 0; count of bases not matched to a gene: 9. For the CDR3, the DNA is TGTGCCAGCAGTTCACATAGACTAGCGGTTAACCAAGAGACCCAGTACTTC. Protein product: CASSSHRLAVNQETQYF.

This chain uses TRBV28 with TRBJ2-6; D uncertain. The ends were cut back, 6 bases at V and 0 bases at J, with 12 bases in the middle. Germline V gene sequence: CDR1 MDHEN, CDR2 SYDVKM. The CDR3 consists of 16 residues. The CDR3, as DNA: TGTGCCAGCAGGAATAACATTAACTCTGGGGCCAACGTCCTGACTTTC. Its protein is CASRNNINSGANVLTF.

V is TRBV6-1 and J is TRBJ1-5; D call uncertain. CDR3 length: 16 residues. Trimming removed 3 bases at V and 2 bases at J, with 14 bases between. CDR1 and CDR2 from the germline V gene are MNHNS and SASEGT. CDR3 nucleotide sequence: TGTGCCAGCAGTGATCTCATCCGTGGGGGCAATCAGCCCCAGCATTTT. It is translated as CASSDLIRGGNQPQHF.

The chain recombines TRBV19 with TRBJ1-2; weak D call: TRBD1 (6 bases). V was shortened by 3 bases and J by 8 bases, with 10 bases between the two germline ends. This CDR3 spans 12 amino acids. In germline, CDR1 is LNHDA, CDR2 SQIVND (reference sequence). Written as DNA, the CDR3 is TGTGCCAGTAGTATGGGGGGCTCGGGCTACACCTTC. It is translated as CASSMGGSGYTF.

This rearrangement joins TRBV28 to TRBJ2-2; tentatively, D is TRBD1 or TRBD2 (7 bases each). The germline gives CDR1 MDHEN, CDR2 SYDVKM. This CDR3 has 15 amino acids. The V end was cut by 4 bases, the J end by 5 bases, with 14 bases between. The CDR3 sequence: CASSSGGDPTGELFF. As DNA, the CDR3 is TGTGCCAGCAGTTCAGGGGGGGATCCTACCGGGGAGCTGTTTTTT.

The chain joins TRBV6-1 to TRBJ2-7; TRBD2 aligns across 7 bases. The germline gives CDR1 MNHNS, CDR2 SASEGT. The CDR3 has 14 residues. After removal of 6 bases from V and 1 base from J, the junction contained 6 bases not matched to a gene. The CDR3 loop is CASRNVGRSYEQYF. The CDR3 bases are TGTGCCAGCAGGAACGTCGGGAGGTCCTACGAGCAGTACTTC.